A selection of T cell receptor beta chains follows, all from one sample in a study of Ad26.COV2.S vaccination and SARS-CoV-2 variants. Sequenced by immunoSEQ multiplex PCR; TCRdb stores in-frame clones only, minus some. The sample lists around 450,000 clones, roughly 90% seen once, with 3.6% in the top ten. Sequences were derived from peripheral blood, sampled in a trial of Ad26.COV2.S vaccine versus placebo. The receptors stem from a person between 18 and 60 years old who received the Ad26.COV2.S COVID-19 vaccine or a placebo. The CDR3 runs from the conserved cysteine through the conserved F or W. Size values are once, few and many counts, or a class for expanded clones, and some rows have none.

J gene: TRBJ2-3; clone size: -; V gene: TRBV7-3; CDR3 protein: CASKVNPGIDTQYF
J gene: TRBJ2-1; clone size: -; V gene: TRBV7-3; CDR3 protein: CASSMDVGYNEQFF
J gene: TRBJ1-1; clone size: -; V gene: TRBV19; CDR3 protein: CASITASGGNTEAFF
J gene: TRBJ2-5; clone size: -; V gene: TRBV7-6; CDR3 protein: CASSSWGGETQYF
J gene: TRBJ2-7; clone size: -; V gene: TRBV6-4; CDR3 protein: CASSLDRGPYEQYF
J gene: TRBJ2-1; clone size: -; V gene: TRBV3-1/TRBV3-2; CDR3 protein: CASSHLGSNEQFF
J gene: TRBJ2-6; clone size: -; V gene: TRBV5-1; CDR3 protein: CASSSPGTDLISGANVLTF
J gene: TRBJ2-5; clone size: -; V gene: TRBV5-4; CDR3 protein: CASSRDQETQYF
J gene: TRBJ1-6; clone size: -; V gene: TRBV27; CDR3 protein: CASSLDRNNSPLHF
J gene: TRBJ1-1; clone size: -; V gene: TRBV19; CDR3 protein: CASSITAGGTEAFF
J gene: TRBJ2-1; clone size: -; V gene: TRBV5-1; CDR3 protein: CASSLGAGGRNEQFF
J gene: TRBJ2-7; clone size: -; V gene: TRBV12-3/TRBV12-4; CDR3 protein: CASSKGQGYEQYF
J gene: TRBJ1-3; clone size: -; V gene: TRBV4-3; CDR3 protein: CASSPSDRGFFGFGNTIYF
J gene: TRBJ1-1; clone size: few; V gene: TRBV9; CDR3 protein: CASSVDGTANTEAFF
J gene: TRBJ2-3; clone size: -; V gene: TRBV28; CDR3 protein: CASSKGTVATDTQYF
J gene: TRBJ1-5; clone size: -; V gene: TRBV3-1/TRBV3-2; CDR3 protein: CASSHLGQGKLLNSNQPQHF
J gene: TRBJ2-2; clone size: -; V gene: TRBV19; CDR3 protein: CASSGDVTGELFF
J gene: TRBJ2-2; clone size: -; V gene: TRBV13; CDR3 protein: CASSLTSGGVNTGELFF
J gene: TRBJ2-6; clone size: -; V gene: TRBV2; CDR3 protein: CASSVGHPSGANVLTF
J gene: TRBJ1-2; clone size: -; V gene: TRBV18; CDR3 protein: CASSPPGTGRDGYTF
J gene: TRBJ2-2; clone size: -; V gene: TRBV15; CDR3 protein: CATSRGGSGAGGELFF
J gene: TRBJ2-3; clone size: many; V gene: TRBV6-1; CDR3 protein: CASSEALAGGPSTDTQYF
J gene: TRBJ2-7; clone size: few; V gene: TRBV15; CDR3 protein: CATSRALDSLYEQYF
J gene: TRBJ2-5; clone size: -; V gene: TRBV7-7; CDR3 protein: CASSRDRGWETQYF
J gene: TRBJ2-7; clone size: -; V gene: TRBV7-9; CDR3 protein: CASSLDRTYEQYF
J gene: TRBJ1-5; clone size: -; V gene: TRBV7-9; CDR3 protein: CASRASSNQPQHF
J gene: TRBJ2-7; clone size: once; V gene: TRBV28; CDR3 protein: CASSLGDRGLRRKYEQYF
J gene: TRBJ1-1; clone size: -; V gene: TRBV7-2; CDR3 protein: CASSLSFRGTEAFF
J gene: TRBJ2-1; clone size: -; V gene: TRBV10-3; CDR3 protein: CAISESRGGVNEQFF